What follows are 10 T cell receptor beta chains derived from one specimen sequenced in a study of tumor-infiltrating lymphocytes in primary liver carcinoma. It was from about 19-30 mg of unsorted bulk tissue that RNA and DNA were co-extracted. Making TCR beta cDNA involved around 540 ng total RNA and a constant-region primer. Three nested multiplex PCR rounds, a slightly modified ARM-PCR, produced the libraries for TCR beta. TRBV1-TRBV30 forward and Cbeta reverse primers drove the first two roughly 10-cycle rounds. TCRdb recomputed calls from the multiplex PCR reads with MiXCR, one row per CDR3 protein. The sample comprises around 100,000 distinct CDR3 sequences, approximately 68% of which are singletons, and roughly 10% rests with the top ten. Material: liver tumor tissue from sampling region 5. As for subset: tumor region T5, tumor centre. These receptors were collected from a woman aged 60-75 years with primary liver carcinoma and hepatitis B virus infection.

The rearrangement joins TRBV29-1 to TRBJ2-3; 8 nucleotides line up with TRBD2. Germline CDR1 SQVTM, CDR2 ANQGSEA. V lost 6 bases to trimming and J lost 7 bases; unmatched junction nucleotides: 15. CDR3 length: 15 residues. The CDR3 loop reads CSVAYGSGSAYTQYF. For the CDR3, the DNA is TGCAGCGTCGCCTATGGAAGCGGGAGTGCTTATACGCAGTATTTT.

Points on this clonotype: It may be a read error: a sequence one base away is much more abundant. V is TRBV28 and J is TRBJ1-2, with unresolved D. The CDR3 has 16 amino acids. The germline V gene has CDR1 MDHEN and CDR2 SYDVKM. Trimming pared 3 bases from V and 8 bases from J, leaving 22 bases between. CDR3 residues: CASSFSHTWVVGGYTF. In DNA form, the CDR3 reads TGTGCCAGCAGTTTTTCCCATACATGGGTGGTTGGAGGCTACACCTTC.

V and J are TRBV7-2 and TRBJ2-3; 10 bases are shared with TRBD2. This CDR3 has 16 residues. The V gene's germline CDR1 is SGHTA and CDR2 FQGNSA. The ends lost 5 bases at V and 2 bases at J; junction bases unmatched: 7. The CDR3 region is CASSLGGTSDTDTQYF. In DNA form, the CDR3 reads TGTGCCAGCAGCCTTGGGGGGACTAGCGACACAGATACGCAGTATTTT. The full variable domain, completed using reference TRBV7-2 and TRBJ2-3, is GAGVSQSPSNKVTEKGKDVELRCDPISGHTALYWYRQSLGQGLEFLIYFQGNSAPDKSGLPSDRFSAERTGGSVSTLTIQRTQQEDSAVYLCASSLGGTSDTDTQYFGPGTRLTVL.

The chain uses TRBV7-8 and TRBJ1-4; D ambiguous. The CDR3 contains 15 residues. Germline-derived CDR1 and CDR2 are SGHVS and FQNEAQ. Trimming removed 6 bases at V and 8 bases at J, with 19 bases between. This CDR3 reads CASSQPPWTWEKLFF. The CDR3 DNA is TGTGCCAGCAGTCAACCTCCCTGGACTTGGGAAAAACTGTTTTTT. Full variable domain (outside the CDR3, taken from reference TRBV7-8 and TRBJ1-4): GAGVSQSPRYKVAKRGQDVALRCDPISGHVSLFWYQQALGQGPEFLTYFQNEAQLDKSGLPSDRFFAERPEGSVSTLKIQRTQQEDSAVYLCASSQPPWTWEKLFFGSGTQLSVL.

This clonotype has just a few counts. Being one base from a much bigger clone, this may be a read error. This chain links TRBV6-6 with TRBJ2-4; the match to TRBD2 covers 11 bases. The CDR3 has 16 residues. Germline trimming cut 2 bases from V and 7 bases from J; bases unmatched to any gene: 7. Germline V lookup: CDR1 MNHNY, CDR2 SVGAGI (reference sequence). The CDR3 protein is CASSYGGLAVHNIQYF. The CDR3 DNA sequence: TGTGCCAGCAGTTACGGGGGACTAGCGGTTCACAACATTCAGTACTTC.

This clonotype was recorded at least ten times. The rearrangement links TRBV28 to TRBJ2-5; a possible D gene is TRBD2 (5 bases). Trimming left V 8 bases short and J 1 base short, with 14 bases between. The length of the CDR3 is 14 residues. Per germline, CDR1 MDHEN and CDR2 SYDVKM. CDR3 DNA: TGTGCCAGCCGTCCCTTCGCGGGCCAAGAGACCCAGTACTTC. As protein: CASRPFAGQETQYF.

A word on this clonotype: At one of its ends the junction is not consistent with the germline gene, which may arise from a read error. This rearrangement joins TRBV4-2 to TRBJ2-7; the D gene could be TRBD1 or TRBD2 (5 bases each). The CDR3 is 15 residues long. CDR1 and CDR2 (germline): LGHNA, YNFKEQ. The CDR3 loop reads CVRSQGALNSYERYF. CDR3 nucleotide sequence: TGTGTCAGGAGCCAGGGAGCCTTAAACTCTTACGAGCGGTACTTC.

As to this clonotype: Being one base from a much bigger clone, this may be a read error. The V gene is TRBV7-9, the J gene TRBJ2-1; 9 bases match TRBD2. This CDR3 has 15 residues. Germline V gives CDR1 SEHNR, CDR2 FQNEAQ (reference sequence). The CDR3 sequence is CASSLVLAGYNERFF. DNA of the CDR3: TGTGCCAGCAGCTTAGTCCTAGCGGGATACAATGAGCGGTTCTTC.

Of note for this clonotype: This may be a read error: a much more frequent sequence differs by one nucleotide. The rearrangement uses TRBV10-2 and TRBJ2-7, with a tentative D call TRBD2 (5 bases). Germline CDR1 is WSHSY and CDR2 is SAAADI. The CDR3 covers 14 residues. The CDR3: CAGSEGSGFGEQYF. The CDR3, as DNA: TGCGCCGGCAGTGAGGGATCGGGGTTCGGCGAGCAGTACTTC.

In regard to this clonotype: One junction end disagrees with the germline gene, perhaps due to a read error. The CDR3 loop is CASSFGIGDREHF. The CDR3, as DNA: TGTGCCAGCAGCTTCGGTATCGGGGACCGCGAACACTTC. The chain recombines TRBV11-2 with TRBJ2-5; either TRBD1 or TRBD2 may supply D (5 bases each). In germline, CDR1 is SGHAT, CDR2 FQNNGV. The CDR3 runs 13 residues.